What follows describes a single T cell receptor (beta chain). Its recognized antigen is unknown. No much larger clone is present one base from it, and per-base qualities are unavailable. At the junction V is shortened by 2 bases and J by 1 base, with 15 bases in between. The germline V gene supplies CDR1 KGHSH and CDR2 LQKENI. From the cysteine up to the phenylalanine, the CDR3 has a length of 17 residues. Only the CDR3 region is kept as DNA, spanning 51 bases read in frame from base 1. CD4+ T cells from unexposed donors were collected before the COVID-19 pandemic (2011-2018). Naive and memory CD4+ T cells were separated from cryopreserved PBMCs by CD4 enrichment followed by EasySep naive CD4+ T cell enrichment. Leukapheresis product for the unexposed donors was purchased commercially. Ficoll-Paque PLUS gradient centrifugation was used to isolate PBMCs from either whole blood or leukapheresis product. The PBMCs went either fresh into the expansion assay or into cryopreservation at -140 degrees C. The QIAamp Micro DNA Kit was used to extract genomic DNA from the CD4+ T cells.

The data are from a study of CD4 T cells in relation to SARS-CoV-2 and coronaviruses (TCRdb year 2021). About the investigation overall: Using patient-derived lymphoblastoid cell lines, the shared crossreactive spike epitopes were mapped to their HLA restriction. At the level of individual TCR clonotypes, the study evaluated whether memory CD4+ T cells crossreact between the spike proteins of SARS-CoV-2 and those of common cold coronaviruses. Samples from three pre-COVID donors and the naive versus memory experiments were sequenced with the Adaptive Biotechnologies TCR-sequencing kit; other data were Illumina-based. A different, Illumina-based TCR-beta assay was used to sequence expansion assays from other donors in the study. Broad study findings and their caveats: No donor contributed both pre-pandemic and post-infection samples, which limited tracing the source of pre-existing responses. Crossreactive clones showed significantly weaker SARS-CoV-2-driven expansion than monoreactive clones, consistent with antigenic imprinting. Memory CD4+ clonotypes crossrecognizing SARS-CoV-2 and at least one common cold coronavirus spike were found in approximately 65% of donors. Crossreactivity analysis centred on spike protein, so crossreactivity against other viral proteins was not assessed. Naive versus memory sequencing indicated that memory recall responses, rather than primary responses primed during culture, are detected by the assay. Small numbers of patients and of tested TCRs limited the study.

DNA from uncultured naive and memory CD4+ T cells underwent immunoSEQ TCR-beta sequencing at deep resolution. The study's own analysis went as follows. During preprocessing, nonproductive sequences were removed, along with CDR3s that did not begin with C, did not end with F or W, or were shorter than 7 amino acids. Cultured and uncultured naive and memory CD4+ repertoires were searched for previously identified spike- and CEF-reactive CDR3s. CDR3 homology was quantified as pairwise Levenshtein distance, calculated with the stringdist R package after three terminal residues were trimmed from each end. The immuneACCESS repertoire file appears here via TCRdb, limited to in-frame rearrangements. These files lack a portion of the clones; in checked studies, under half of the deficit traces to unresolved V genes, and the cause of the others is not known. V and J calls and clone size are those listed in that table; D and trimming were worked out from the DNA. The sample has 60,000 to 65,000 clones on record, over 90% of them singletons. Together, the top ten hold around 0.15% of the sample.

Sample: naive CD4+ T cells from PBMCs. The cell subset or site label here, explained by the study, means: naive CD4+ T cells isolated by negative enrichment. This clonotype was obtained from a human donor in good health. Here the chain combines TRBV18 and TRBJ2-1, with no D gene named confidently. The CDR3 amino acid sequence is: CASSPALGRLSYNEQFF. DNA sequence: TGTGCCAGCTCACCAGCCCTCGGGCGCTTATCCTACAATGAGCAGTTCTTC.